The sequence of this T cell receptor beta chain was determined in a study of T cells in Graves' hyperthyroidism and ophthalmopathy. Germline values: CDR1 MDHEN, CDR2 SYDVKM. V trimming: 6 bases; J trimming: 4 bases; junction bases outside the gene matches: 8. The CDR3 has 14 residues. The source material, RNA transcripts, was used to amplify TCR beta CDR3 regions. HTBI primers were the set used in a first-round RT-PCR of the TCR CDR3. TCRdb re-called the multiplex PCR reads through MiXCR, storing one row per CDR3 protein. The data hold around 690,000 distinct CDR3 sequences, with 15% to 20% observed a single time. This clonotype was observed many times. What it recognizes is unknown. Study-level points and caveats: A 13 V-J signature model discriminated ophthalmopathy versus stable hyperthyroidism. The majority of expanded thyroid clonotypes above 0.001 also appeared in blood.

This TCR was sampled from a man aged 50-59 years with Graves' hyperthyroidism. The sequenced sample consisted of blood. This chain uses TRBV28 with TRBJ2-7, with TRBD1 matching 8 bases. The CDR3 spells CASSTDRGFYEQYF. CDR3 in DNA: TGTGCCAGCAGCACCGACAGGGGTTTTTACGAGCAGTACTTC.